Below, 25 T cell receptor beta chains from the same sample are listed, as sequenced in a study of T cells in localized non-small cell lung cancer. Libraries were prepared by immunoSEQ multiplex PCR; TCRdb keeps only in-frame clonotypes and omits some of them. The sample includes fewer than 50,000 clones, around 83% of them seen just once. Specimen: PBMCs, collected before any cancer treatment. These receptors were obtained from a man aged 35 to 70 with stage II lung adenocarcinoma.

The V and J genes are TRBV12-5 and TRBJ2-3; D is unresolved. CDR3 length equals 16 residues. Per the germline V gene, CDR1 is LGHNT and CDR2 is FRNRAP. The V gene lost 2 bases and the J gene lost 2 bases, with 14 bases spanning the gap. For the CDR3, the DNA is TGTGCTAGTGGTTTGTCCAGACTGTGCGACACAGATACGCAGTATTTT. As protein: CASGLSRLCDTDTQYF.

The chain couples TRBV6-5 to TRBJ2-1; 7 bases are shared with TRBD2. Trimming removed 7 bases from V and 7 bases from J; junction bases left unmatched: 7. The germline CDR1 and CDR2 sequences are MNHEY and SVGAGI. The CDR3 is 13 amino acids. The CDR3 loop reads CASKMTSWNEQFF. The CDR3 DNA is TGTGCCAGCAAAATGACTAGCTGGAATGAGCAGTTCTTC.

This clone has just a few counts. The chain is built from TRBV6-6 and TRBJ2-5; possible D gene TRBD2, 6 bases. In germline, CDR1 is MNHNY, CDR2 SVGAGI (reference sequence). The CDR3 sequence is 12 residues long. V was trimmed by 7 bases and J by 4 bases, leaving 10 bases between them. The CDR3: CASIGGGETQYF. The CDR3 DNA is TGTGCCAGCATTGGGGGAGGAGAGACCCAGTACTTC.

This rearrangement joins TRBV11-2 to TRBJ2-5, with 8 bases matching TRBD2. Germline CDR1 and CDR2: SGHAT and FQNNGV. V lost 3 bases to trimming and J lost 0 bases; unmatched junction nucleotides: 3. This CDR3 comprises 15 residues. The CDR3 nucleotides read TGTGCCAGCAGCTTCGGGGGGGGGTACCAAGAGACCCAGTACTTC. Translation gives CASSFGGGYQETQYF. The variable domain in full, with the rest retrieved from reference TRBV11-2 and TRBJ2-5, is EAGVAQSPRYKIIEKRQSVAFWCNPISGHATLYWYQQILGQGPKLLIQFQNNGVVDDSQLPKDRFSAERLKGVDSTLKIQPAKLEDSAVYLCASSFGGGYQETQYFGPGTRLLVL.

This clone was seen only once. The chain carries TRBV2 and TRBJ1-3; D gene ambiguous. V was pared by 5 bases and J by 0 bases, with 11 bases between. Looked up from germline, CDR1 is SNHLY and CDR2 is FYNNEI. This CDR3 has 15 amino acids. CDR3: CASSLREGSGNTIYF. The CDR3 DNA is TGTGCCAGCAGTTTAAGGGAGGGCTCTGGAAACACCATATATTTT. Combining the CDR3 with reference TRBV2 and TRBJ1-3 gives the whole variable domain EPEVTQTPSHQVTQMGQEVILRCVPISNHLYFYWYRQILGQKVEFLVSFYNNEISEKSEIFDDQFSVERPDGSNFTLKIRSTKLEDSAMYFCASSLREGSGNTIYFGEGSWLTVV.

The chain is built from TRBV7-2 and TRBJ2-1; no clear D. From germline, CDR1 is SGHTA and CDR2 FQGNSA. V lost 2 bases to trimming and J lost 8 bases, with 10 bases between them. The CDR3 extends over 13 amino acids. CDR3 bases: TGTGCCAGCAGCTTATCAAAGGAAGATGAGCAGTTCTTC. Protein product: CASSLSKEDEQFF.

J is TRBJ2-3 and V is TRBV18; 10 bases align to TRBD1. CDR3 length: 16 amino acids. From germline, CDR1 is KGHSH and CDR2 LQKENI. The V gene end was trimmed by 5 bases and the J gene end by 5 bases; junction bases not matched to a gene: 10. This CDR3 reads CASSSTGGIGVDTQYF. The CDR3 DNA follows: TGTGCCAGCTCATCGACAGGGGGCATTGGGGTAGATACGCAGTATTTT.

CDR3 in amino acids: CASSLSQGQSFYGWNEQFF. CDR3 in DNA: TGTGCCAGCAGCTTATCCCAGGGGCAGAGTTTTTATGGATGGAATGAGCAGTTCTTC. This rearrangement joins TRBV7-8 to TRBJ2-1; maybe TRBD1 (6 bases). This CDR3 is built from 19 residues. CDR1 and CDR2 (germline): SGHVS, FQNEAQ. The V end was cut by 2 bases, the J end by 7 bases, with 27 bases between. The full variable domain, its missing parts supplied by reference TRBV7-8 and TRBJ2-1, is GAGVSQSPRYKVAKRGQDVALRCDPISGHVSLFWYQQALGQGPEFLTYFQNEAQLDKSGLPSDRFFAERPEGSVSTLKIQRTQQEDSAVYLCASSLSQGQSFYGWNEQFFGPGTRLTVL.

This chain connects TRBV4-1 to TRBJ1-4, with D perhaps TRBD1 (6 bases). Trimming shortened V by 0 bases and J by 5 bases, and 13 bases separated the two germline ends. The CDR3 has 16 residues. Germline lookup yields CDR1 MGHRA and CDR2 YSYEKL. CDR3 residues: CASSQDRGTHNEKLFF. CDR3 DNA sequence: TGCGCCAGCAGCCAAGATCGGGGGACACACAATGAAAAACTGTTTTTT.

This chain links TRBV19 with TRBJ1-2; TRBD1 is a possible D gene (5 bases). This CDR3 has 13 amino acids. The germline CDR1 and CDR2 sequences are LNHDA and SQIVND (reference sequence). V shed 3 bases and J shed 3 bases, with 8 bases lying between them. Here the CDR3 DNA reads TGTGCCAGTAGTATTGGACACCACTATGGCTACACCTTC. Translating gives CASSIGHHYGYTF.

The chain links TRBV2 to TRBJ2-7; TRBD2 aligns across 7 bases. This CDR3 is 16 amino acids long. CDR1 SNHLY and CDR2 FYNNEI come from the germline V gene. V lost 3 bases and J lost 3; bases outside the gene matches: 11. The CDR3 is CASSDILSSGFYEQYF. The CDR3 DNA is TGTGCCAGCAGTGACATTCTTTCTAGCGGATTCTACGAGCAGTACTTC.

The genes are TRBV7-6 and TRBJ1-2; TRBD1 might be the D (6 bases). The germline V gene encodes CDR1 SGHVS and CDR2 FNYEAQ. The CDR3 consists of 13 residues. Trimming took off 3 bases at V and 4 bases at J, with 9 bases between the two ends. CDR3 protein: CASSLGGGYGYTF. In DNA, the CDR3 is TGTGCCAGCAGCTTGGGGGGCGGCTATGGCTACACCTTC.

The chain uses TRBV6-1 and TRBJ2-4; no clear D gene. Trimming removed 3 bases from V and 7 bases from J, with 4 bases in between. Germline V gene data show CDR1 as MNHNS and CDR2 as SASEGT. This CDR3 spans 11 amino acids. The CDR3 DNA sequence: TGTGCCAGCAGTGACACCAACATTCAGTACTTC. Translation: CASSDTNIQYF.

The rearrangement joins TRBV14 to TRBJ2-6; D unclear. In germline, CDR1 is SGHDN, CDR2 FVKESK. The CDR3 is made up of 15 amino acids. With 5 bases removed from V and 0 bases from J, the gap between germline ends came to 8 bases. CDR3 sequence reads: CASSNLNSGANVLTF. For the CDR3, the DNA is TGTGCCAGCAGCAACCTTAACTCTGGGGCCAACGTCCTGACTTTC.

In this sample, this clone turned up once. The genes are TRBV28 and TRBJ1-5; the D is unclear. Germline lookup yields CDR1 MDHEN and CDR2 SYDVKM. CDR3 length: 13 amino acids. The ends were cut back, 1 base at V and 4 bases at J, with 5 bases in the middle. In nucleotides, the CDR3 is TGTGCCAGCAGTTTATTCCTTAATCAGCCCCAGCATTTT. This codes for CASSLFLNQPQHF.

The chain employs TRBV4-2 and TRBJ2-2; no clear D. CDR3 length equals 15 residues. Trimming cost V 0 bases and J 7 bases, with 12 bases left between them. CDR1 LGHNA and CDR2 YNFKEQ come from the germline V gene. The chain's CDR3 is CASSQDRGGGGELFF. The CDR3 DNA sequence: TGTGCCAGCAGCCAAGATCGAGGCGGCGGCGGGGAGCTGTTTTTT.

The rearrangement uses TRBV19 and TRBJ1-2; D ambiguous. Trimming shortened V by 5 bases and J by 4 bases, and 23 bases separated the two germline ends. The germline gives CDR1 LNHDA, CDR2 SQIVND (reference sequence). The CDR3 contains 17 residues. The CDR3 spells CASSLGPVRPPIYGYTF. Here the CDR3 DNA reads TGTGCCAGTAGTTTGGGTCCAGTCCGGCCACCTATCTATGGCTACACCTTC. Variable domain in full (rest from reference TRBV19 and TRBJ1-2): DGGITQSPKYLFRKEGQNVTLSCEQNLNHDAMYWYRQDPGQGLRLIYYSQIVNDFQKGDIAEGYSVSREKKESFPLTVTSAQKNPTAFYLCASSLGPVRPPIYGYTFGSGTRLTVV.

This rearrangement joins TRBV30 to TRBJ2-3; no clear D gene. This CDR3 has 11 residues. CDR1 and CDR2 (germline): GTSNPN, SVGIG (reference sequence). V lost 0 bases and J 7 bases, leaving 5 bases between the germline ends. The CDR3, as DNA: TGTGCCTGGAGTGTAGGGAATACGCAGTATTTT. Protein sequence: CAWSVGNTQYF. The full variable domain, completed using reference TRBV30 and TRBJ2-3, is SQTIHQWPATLVQPVGSPLSLECTVEGTSNPNLYWYRQAAGRGLQLLFYSVGIGQISSEVPQNLSASRPQDRQFILSSKKLLLSDSGFYLCAWSVGNTQYFGPGTRLTVL.

The CDR3, as DNA: TGTGCCAGCAGCTTAGACAGGACTCCCACACGGGGAGAGACCCAGTACTTC. Its protein product is CASSLDRTPTRGETQYF. The rearrangement links TRBV7-2 to TRBJ2-5; tentatively, D is TRBD1 or TRBD2 (5 bases each). Trimming stripped 1 base from V and 4 bases from J, with 19 bases between. The CDR3 consists of 17 residues. The germline gives CDR1 SGHTA, CDR2 FQGNSA.

The J gene is TRBJ1-2, the V gene TRBV30; 8 bases map to TRBD1. Germline V gene data show CDR1 as GTSNPN and CDR2 as SVGIG (reference sequence). This CDR3 has 15 residues. The V gene end was trimmed by 2 bases and the J gene end by 6 bases; junction bases not matched to a gene: 11. The CDR3 DNA follows: TGTGCCTGGAGTTATGAGGACAGGGAACGGGATGGCTACACCTTC. It specifies CAWSYEDRERDGYTF.

The chain recombines TRBV5-1 with TRBJ1-2; possible D gene TRBD1, 5 bases. CDR1 SGHRS and CDR2 YFSETQ come from the germline V gene. This CDR3 is built from 15 residues. Trimming removed 1 base at V and 6 bases at J, with 16 bases between. The CDR3 loop is CASSLSRGGTDGYTF. As DNA, the CDR3 is TGCGCCAGCAGCTTGTCCCGGGGGGGGACTGATGGCTACACCTTC.

The CDR3 bases are TGTGCCAGCAGTTACGGACCTTCCGATGGCTACACCTTC. Encoded protein: CASSYGPSDGYTF. The chain couples TRBV6-6 to TRBJ1-2; D ambiguous. V was clipped by 2 bases and J by 6 bases, with 10 bases between them. The V gene's germline CDR1 is MNHNY and CDR2 SVGAGI (reference sequence). The CDR3 contains 13 residues.

This clone has just a few counts. The V gene is TRBV9, the J gene TRBJ2-3; TRBD2 matches at 11 bases. Germline V gene data show CDR1 as SGDLS and CDR2 as YYNGEE. Losses at the gene ends were 4 bases for V and 5 bases for J; bases not matched to a gene: 6. This CDR3 is 15 amino acids long. This chain's CDR3 is CASSFAGTSGDTQYF. The CDR3, as DNA: TGTGCCAGCAGCTTTGCAGGGACTAGCGGAGATACGCAGTATTTT.

V is TRBV5-1 and J is TRBJ2-6; D remains unclear. Germline lookup yields CDR1 SGHRS and CDR2 YFSETQ. Trimming took off 4 bases at V and 2 bases at J, with 16 bases between the two ends. The CDR3 consists of 17 residues. The CDR3 spells CASSAQSDGAGANVLTF. The CDR3 nucleotides are TGCGCCAGCAGCGCCCAGAGCGATGGGGCTGGGGCCAACGTCCTGACTTTC.

CDR3 nucleotide sequence: TGTGCCAGCAGCCCCCGACTAGCGGGAGTAGCAGATACGCAGTATTTT. This codes for CASSPRLAGVADTQYF. The genes are TRBV7-9 and TRBJ2-3; 12 bases match TRBD2. CDR3 size: 16 residues. CDR1 and CDR2 from the germline V gene are SEHNR and FQNEAQ (reference sequence). Germline trimming cut 5 bases from V and 4 bases from J; bases unmatched to any gene: 7.